The clone carrying this TCR beta chain was seen more than once but under ten times. Its antigen is unknown. The CDR3 is 15 residues long. This record belongs to a study of cytomegalovirus exposure and HLA in healthy donors. Study context: Earlier, about 179 million T cells were analyzed, and around 100 million unique TCR beta sequences were found among them. The study's early data release held roughly 90 million unique TCRs from HLA-typed donors. Broader study findings: In the analysis, some V segments, TRBV6-2 and TRBV6-3 included, were excluded as indistinguishable. A later analysis associated some 16,000 TCR beta sequences with HLA alleles at a 0.05 false discovery rate.

The study ran its PCR with 60 Vbeta and 13 Jbeta primers. The assay was immunoSEQ multiplex PCR, and TCRdb's table has in-frame clones only and misses some. The sample consists of roughly 67,000 clones, about 79% of them appearing once. The rearrangement joins TRBV21-1 to TRBJ1-1; the D call of TRBD1 is as the table states it, not checked on the DNA. TRBV21-1 is reported as a pseudogene. Sequenced: PBMCs. This sequence was found in a man in his sixties in good health and CMV-seropositive. The CDR3 loop reads CASSKGGQGNTEAFF. The CDR3 bases are TGTGCCAGCAGCAAAGGGGGTCAGGGCAACACTGAAGCTTTCTTT.